The source of this TCR beta chain is a study of T cell clonality in common variable immunodeficiency (dated by TCRdb to 2014 to 2015). This clone was seen at least ten times. Which antigen it targets is not known. The CDR3 is cut off 3 residues early in the read; its end comes from the germline J gene. CVID samples and control samples contributed equivalent amounts of genomic DNA as sequencing input. For every sample, a 60 bp segment covering the rearranged TCRbeta CDR3 region was amplified and then sequenced. TCRbeta amplification used the immunoSEQ assay, a bias-corrected multiplex PCR with high-throughput sequencing. The original methods were these. Each unique nucleotide sequence was treated as a clone and annotated with V, D and J genes, copy number and frequency. Sequences were labeled productive if in frame, and non-productive if out of frame or containing stop codons. As previously described, clonality was calculated on the basis of Shannon's entropy. Mean CDR3 Kyte-Doolittle hydropathy was derived from the predicted amino acid sequences of productive clones. Hierarchical clustering of scaled V gene usage was performed with the R hclust function using Manhattan distance and complete linkage. Sharing of clones by CDR3 amino acid sequence was evaluated through resampling of 12 repertoires per group over 100 rounds. The repertoires were searched for over 55 published EBV-specific and around 240 published CMV-specific TCRbeta sequences. Analysis left out a couple of CVID samples that produced under 10,000 sequences, so 35 to 50 CVID repertoires remained. TCRdb carries this immuneACCESS record with in-frame sequences only. Its versions omit some clonotypes, under half of them owing to an unresolved V gene in the studies checked, with the rest unexplained. The V and J calls and clone size were taken over from that table, and D and trimming were inferred from the DNA. The table gives around 34,000 clones for this sample, with none occurring only once. The ten largest clones capture roughly 3% of the sample.

Taken from the germline V gene, the CDR1 and CDR2 loops are KGHSH and LQKENI. The CDR3 runs 14 residues from the cysteine to the phenylalanine. Only the CDR3 bases that were read are kept: 33 of them, in frame from base 1. At the junction V is shortened by 3 bases and J by 4 bases; bases outside the gene matches: 4. Overall study outcomes, separate from this receptor: Increased TCRbeta clonality was found in CVID subjects compared with healthy controls (t-test p = 0.018), with the increase being most characteristic of about a third of subjects. Despite equal DNA input, controls averaged about 79,000 unique sequences per sample versus roughly 32,000 in CVID samples. CVID TCRbeta sequences were reported to have fewer deletions and N-nucleotide insertions and to lack highly modified clones with 13 or more V deletions. CVID subjects shared fewer TCRbeta clones with each other than healthy controls did (p < 0.0001). According to the authors, finding the cause of the higher clonality in CVID would require sequencing the repertoires of T cell subpopulations. Correlations of repertoire features with clinical complications were constrained by heterogeneity among patients within the CVID cohort.

Most of the CVID patients and most of the healthy controls were of Caucasian heritage. Heparinized peripheral whole blood samples of roughly 5 to 9 ml were obtained from each donor. Genomic DNA from adults with common variable immune deficiency (CVID) and from healthy adult controls was used for sequencing of TCRbeta CDR3 repertoires. There were around 22 healthy adult volunteers in the control group (approximately 12 female and 10 male), ranging in age from about 23 to 70 years, with a mean age of around 34. Diluted blood was density-centrifuged over Hypaque 1077 or Ficoll-Paque to isolate peripheral blood mononuclear cells. Genomic DNA was extracted from unsorted mononuclear cells by Qiagen column purification or by a centrifugation-based method.

The TCR originated in a person aged 18 to 70 in good health. Material: peripheral blood mononuclear cells. The V gene is TRBV18 and the J gene is TRBJ2-3; TRBD1 lines up with 7 middle nucleotides. The DNA read from the CDR3 is TGTGCCAGCTCACCCCGAGGGGGCGCAGATACG. Its protein reads: CASSPRGGADT. The entire CDR3 sequence reads CASSPRGGADTQYF.